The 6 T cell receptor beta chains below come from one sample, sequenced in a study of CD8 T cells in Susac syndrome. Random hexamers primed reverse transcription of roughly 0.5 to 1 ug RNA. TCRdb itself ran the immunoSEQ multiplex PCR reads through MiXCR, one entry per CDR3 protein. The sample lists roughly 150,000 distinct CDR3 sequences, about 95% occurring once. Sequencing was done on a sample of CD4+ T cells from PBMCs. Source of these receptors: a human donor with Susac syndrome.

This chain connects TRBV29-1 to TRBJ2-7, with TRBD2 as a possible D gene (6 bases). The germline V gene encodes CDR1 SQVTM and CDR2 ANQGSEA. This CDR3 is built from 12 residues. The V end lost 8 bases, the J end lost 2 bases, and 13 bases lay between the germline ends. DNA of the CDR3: TGCAGCATAGGGACGGGGGCCTACGAGCAGTACTTC. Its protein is CSIGTGAYEQYF.

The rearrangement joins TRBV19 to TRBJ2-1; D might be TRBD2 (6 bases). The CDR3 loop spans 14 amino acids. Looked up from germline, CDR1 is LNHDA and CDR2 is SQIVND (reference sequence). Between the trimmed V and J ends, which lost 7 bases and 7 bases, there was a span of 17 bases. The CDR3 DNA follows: TGTGCCAGTAAAGACTGGCGGGGTGGGAATGAGCAGTTCTTC. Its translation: CASKDWRGGNEQFF.

This chain's CDR3 is CASSQGIGETQYF. CDR3 DNA sequence: TGTGCCAGCAGTCAGGGGATTGGAGAGACCCAGTACTTC. The J gene is TRBJ2-5, the V gene TRBV9; perhaps TRBD1 as D (6 bases). Looked up from germline, CDR1 is SGDLS and CDR2 is YYNGEE. V was trimmed by 5 bases and J by 4 bases, leaving 12 bases between them. The CDR3 covers 13 residues.

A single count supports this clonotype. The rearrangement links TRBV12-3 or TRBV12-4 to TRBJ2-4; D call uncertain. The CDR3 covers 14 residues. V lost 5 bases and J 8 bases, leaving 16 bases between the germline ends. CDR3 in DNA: TGTGCCAGCAGTCCCGGGCTCCGGGCGGACATTCAGTACTTC. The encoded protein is CASSPGLRADIQYF.

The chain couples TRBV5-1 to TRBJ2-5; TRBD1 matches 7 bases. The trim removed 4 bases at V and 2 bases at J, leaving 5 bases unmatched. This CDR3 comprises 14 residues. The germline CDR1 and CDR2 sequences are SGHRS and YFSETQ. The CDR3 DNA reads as TGCGCCAGCAGCGGGACAGCGGCACAAGAGACCCAGTACTTC. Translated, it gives CASSGTAAQETQYF.

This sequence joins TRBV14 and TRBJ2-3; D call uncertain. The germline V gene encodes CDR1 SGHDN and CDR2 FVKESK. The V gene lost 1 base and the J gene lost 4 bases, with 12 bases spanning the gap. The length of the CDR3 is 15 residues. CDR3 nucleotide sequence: TGTGCCAGCAGCCAAGGGACCCGAGCGTCAGATACGCAGTATTTT. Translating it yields CASSQGTRASDTQYF.